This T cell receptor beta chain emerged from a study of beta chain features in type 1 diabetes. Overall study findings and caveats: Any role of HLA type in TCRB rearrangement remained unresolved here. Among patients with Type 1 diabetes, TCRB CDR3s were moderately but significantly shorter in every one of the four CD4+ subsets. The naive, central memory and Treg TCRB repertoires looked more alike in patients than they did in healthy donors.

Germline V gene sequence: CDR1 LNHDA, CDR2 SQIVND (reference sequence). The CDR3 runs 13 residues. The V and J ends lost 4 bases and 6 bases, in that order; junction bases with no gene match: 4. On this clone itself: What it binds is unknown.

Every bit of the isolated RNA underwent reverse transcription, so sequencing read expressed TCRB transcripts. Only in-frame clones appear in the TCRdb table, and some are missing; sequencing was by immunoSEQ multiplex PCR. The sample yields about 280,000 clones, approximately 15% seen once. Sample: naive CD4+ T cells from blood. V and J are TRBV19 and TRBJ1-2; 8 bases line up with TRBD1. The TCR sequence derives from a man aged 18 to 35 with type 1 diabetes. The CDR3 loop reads CASSKGQGDGYTF. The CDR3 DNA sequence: TGTGCCAGTAGTAAAGGACAGGGTGATGGCTACACCTTC. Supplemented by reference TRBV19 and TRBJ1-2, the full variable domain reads DGGITQSPKYLFRKEGQNVTLSCEQNLNHDAMYWYRQDPGQGLRLIYYSQIVNDFQKGDIAEGYSVSREKKESFPLTVTSAQKNPTAFYLCASSKGQGDGYTFGSGTRLTVV.